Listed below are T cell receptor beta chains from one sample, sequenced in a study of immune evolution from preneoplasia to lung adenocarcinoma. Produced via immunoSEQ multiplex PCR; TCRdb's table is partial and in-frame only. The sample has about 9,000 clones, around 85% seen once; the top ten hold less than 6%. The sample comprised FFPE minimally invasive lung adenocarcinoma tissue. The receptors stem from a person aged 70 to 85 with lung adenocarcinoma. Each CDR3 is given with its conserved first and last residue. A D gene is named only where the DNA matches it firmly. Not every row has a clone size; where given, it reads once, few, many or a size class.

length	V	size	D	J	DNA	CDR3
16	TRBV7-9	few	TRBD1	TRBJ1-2	TGTGCCAGCAGCTTAGGGGGACAGGAGCTTAACTATGGCTACACCTTC	CASSLGGQELNYGYTF
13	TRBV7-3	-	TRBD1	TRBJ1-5	TGTGCCAGCAGCCCGGGACAGGGGCAGCCCCAGCATTTT	CASSPGQGQPQHF
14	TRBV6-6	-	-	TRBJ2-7	TGTGCCAGCAGTTACTCGGAGACCCCGGGCGAGCAGTACTTC	CASSYSETPGEQYF
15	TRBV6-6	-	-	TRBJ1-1	TGTGCCAGCAGTTACTCGGGGACGGTGAACACTGAAGCTTTCTTT	CASSYSGTVNTEAFF
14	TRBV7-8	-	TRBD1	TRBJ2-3	TGTGCCAGCAGCTGGGGACAGGGGACGGATACGCAGTATTTT	CASSWGQGTDTQYF
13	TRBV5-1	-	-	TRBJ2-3	TGCGCCAGCAGCCGGAGGGCCACAGATACGCAGTATTTT	CASSRRATDTQYF
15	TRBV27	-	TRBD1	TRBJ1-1	TGTGCCAGCAGTTTTTTGGGGACAGAGAACACTGAAGCTTTCTTT	CASSFLGTENTEAFF
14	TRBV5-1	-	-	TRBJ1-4	TGCGCCAGCTCCTCCCCGGGTCAACATGAAAAACTGTTTTTT	CASSSPGQHEKLFF
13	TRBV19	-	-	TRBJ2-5	TGTGCCAGTAGGCCTCAGGGCCAAGAGACCCAGTACTTC	CASRPQGQETQYF
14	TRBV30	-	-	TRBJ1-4	TGTGCCTGGAGTCCGGGACAAGTTAATGAAAAACTGTTTTTT	CAWSPGQVNEKLFF
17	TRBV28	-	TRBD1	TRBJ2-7	TGTGCCAGCAGCCGGGGACAGGGCCATTGGGCCGATGATGAGCAGTACTTC	CASSRGQGHWADDEQYF
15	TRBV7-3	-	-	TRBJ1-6	TGTGCCAGCAGCTTAAATCCAGGGTCCTTTTCACCCCTCCACTTT	CASSLNPGSFSPLHF
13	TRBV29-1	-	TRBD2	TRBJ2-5	TGCAGCGTTGATTGGGGACTAGAAGAGACCCAGTACTTC	CSVDWGLEETQYF
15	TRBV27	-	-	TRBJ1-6	TGTGCCAGCAGTTTATCGTGGATGGGACAAATAACCCTCCACTTT	CASSLSWMGQITLHF
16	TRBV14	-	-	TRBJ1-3	TGTGCCAGCAGCCAAGATAGTCAGCTCTCTGGAAACACCATATATTTT	CASSQDSQLSGNTIYF
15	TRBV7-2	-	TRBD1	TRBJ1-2	TGTGCCAGCAGCCCGCGGACAGGGGCTAACTATGGCTACACCTTC	CASSPRTGANYGYTF
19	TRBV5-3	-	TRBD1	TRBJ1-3	TGTGCCAGAAGCTTGACCACCAAACAGGGGGACGACTCTGGAAACACCATATATTTT	CARSLTTKQGDDSGNTIYF
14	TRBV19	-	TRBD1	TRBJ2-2	TGTGCCAGTAGTAAGGGACAGGGGACCGGGGAGCTGTTTTTT	CASSKGQGTGELFF
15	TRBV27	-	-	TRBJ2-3	TGTGCCAGCAGTGGACCCTCGGCCTACACAGATACGCAGTATTTT	CASSGPSAYTDTQYF
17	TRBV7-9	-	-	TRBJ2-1	TGTGCCAGCAGCTTAGGGGTAGGGGGGCGAGGAAGCAATGAGCAGTTCTTC	CASSLGVGGRGSNEQFF
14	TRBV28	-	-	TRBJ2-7	TGTGCCAGCGTAGGTGGTAGGAGCTCCTACGAGCAGTACTTC	CASVGGRSSYEQYF
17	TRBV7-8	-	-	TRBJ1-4	TGTGCCAGCAGCCCGAGAACCGACAGGCTAGTTGGGGAAAAACTGTTTTTT	CASSPRTDRLVGEKLFF